This note documents a single T cell receptor beta chain sequence. This sample includes further DNA sequences coding for the same CDR3. These data originate in a study of technical replicates of blood from several donors. The germline V gene has CDR1 MNHEY and CDR2 SVGAGI. With 6 bases removed from V and 5 bases from J, the gap between germline ends came to 7 bases. The CDR3 contains 11 residues. Measured with immunoSEQ multiplex PCR; TCRdb has only the in-frame clones, and not every one. The sample has approximately 79,000 clones, more than 85% seen once; the top ten hold around 0.4%. The sequenced sample consisted of T cells isolated from PBMCs. This chain uses TRBV6-5 with TRBJ1-1; D unclear. The clonotype originates from a human donor in good health. The CDR3 protein is CASRRGTEAFF. DNA of the CDR3: TGTGCCAGCAGGCGCGGGACTGAAGCTTTCTTT.